The source of this T cell receptor (beta chain) is a study of shared clonotypes between healthy human individuals. Study-level results: Only blood samples were collected, and tissue repertoires likely differ.

This table comes from immunoSEQ multiplex PCR, and its TCRdb copy is limited to in-frame clones, with some not included. The table lists about 490,000 clones, about three quarters of them singletons. The CDR3 runs 12 residues. The germline V and J ends were trimmed by 2 bases and 6 bases, with 7 bases remaining between them. The germline gives CDR1 MDHEN, CDR2 SYDVKM. This clone was counted at least ten times. The antigen is undetermined. Other DNA sequences in this sample translate to the same CDR3. This sequence was found in a woman aged 40-49 years in good health. Some clones in this sample may be carry-over from other donors' samples. Input material: PBMCs. The V call is TRBV28, the J call TRBJ1-1, with D unclear. This chain's CDR3 is CASSLTGAEAFF. CDR3 nucleotides: TGTGCCAGCAGTTTAACTGGGGCTGAAGCTTTCTTT.